Below are 32 T cell receptor beta chains sequenced from a single sample in a study of cytomegalovirus exposure and HLA in healthy donors. Researchers ran the PCR with 60 Vbeta and 13 Jbeta primers. This table comes from immunoSEQ multiplex PCR, and its TCRdb copy is limited to in-frame clones, with some not included. Its clone listing holds 55,000 to 65,000 clones. Source material: PBMCs. The receptors were gathered from a woman aged 18-29 years in good health and CMV-seronegative.

The chain joins TRBV4-1 to TRBJ2-1, with a possible D match to TRBD2 (5 bases). Germline loops: CDR1 MGHRA, CDR2 YSYEKL. This CDR3 has 15 residues. The V gene lost 3 bases and the J gene lost 5 bases, with 14 bases spanning the gap. CDR3 sequence reads: CASSHFTGIDNEQFF. CDR3 DNA: TGCGCCAGCAGCCACTTTACCGGGATAGACAATGAGCAGTTCTTC.

This chain uses TRBV5-4 with TRBJ1-1; D not certain. Trimming shortened V by 3 bases and J by 1 base, and 7 bases separated the two germline ends. CDR1 SGHNT and CDR2 YYREEE come from the germline V gene (reference sequence). The CDR3 has 13 amino acids. CDR3 DNA sequence: TGTGCCAGCAGCTACCGACAGAACACTGAAGCTTTCTTT. It translates to CASSYRQNTEAFF.

The chain recombines TRBV29-1 with TRBJ2-7, with 8 bases fitting TRBD2. Germline V gene lookup returns CDR1 SQVTM and CDR2 ANQGSEA. The CDR3 loop spans 13 amino acids. The trim removed 6 bases at V and 2 bases at J, leaving 6 bases unmatched. Here the CDR3 DNA reads TGCAGCGTGACCCGGGAGGGAACCTACGAGCAGTACTTC. This gives the protein CSVTREGTYEQYF.

J is TRBJ1-3 and V is TRBV18; maybe TRBD1 (5 bases). The length of the CDR3 is 15 residues. In germline, CDR1 is KGHSH, CDR2 LQKENI. Trimming pared 0 bases from V and 4 bases from J, leaving 10 bases between. The chain's CDR3 is CASSPPAGQGNTIYF. The CDR3 DNA reads as TGTGCCAGCTCACCACCCGCAGGGCAAGGAAACACCATATATTTT.

The chain has TRBV15 and TRBJ2-5; D not certain. Trimming cost V 0 bases and J 5 bases, with 10 bases left between them. The germline CDR1 and CDR2 sequences are LNHNV and YYDKDF (reference sequence). The CDR3 has 14 amino acids. Here the CDR3 DNA reads TGTGCCACCAGCAGAGATAAGGCCGGGGAGACCCAGTACTTC. Amino acids: CATSRDKAGETQYF. The complete variable domain, with remaining parts taken from reference TRBV15 and TRBJ2-5, reads DAMVIQNPRYQVTQFGKPVTLSCSQTLNHNVMYWYQQKSSQAPKLLFHYYDKDFNNEADTPDNFQSRRPNTSFCFLDIRSPGLGDTAMYLCATSRDKAGETQYFGPGTRLLVL.

The CDR3 reads CASRGRGQETQYF. The DNA of the CDR3 is TGTGCCAGCCGCGGAAGGGGACAAGAGACCCAGTACTTC. This chain joins TRBV2 and TRBJ2-5, with D perhaps TRBD1 (5 bases). CDR3 length equals 13 residues. Germline V lookup: CDR1 SNHLY, CDR2 FYNNEI. V lost 8 bases, J lost 2 bases, and 12 bases lay in between.

The chain joins TRBV9 to TRBJ2-2; TRBD2 agrees at 8 bases. Trimming removed 0 bases from V and 2 bases from J; junction bases left unmatched: 3. Germline lookup yields CDR1 SGDLS and CDR2 YYNGEE. The CDR3 length is 16 residues. CDR3 bases: TGTGCCAGCAGCGTAGCTAGCGGGCCTAACACCGGGGAGCTGTTTTTT. Translated, it gives CASSVASGPNTGELFF. The full variable domain, its missing parts supplied by reference TRBV9 and TRBJ2-2, is DSGVTQTPKHLITATGQRVTLRCSPRSGDLSVYWYQQSLDQGLQFLIQYYNGEERAKGNILERFSAQQFPDLHSELNLSSLELGDSALYFCASSVASGPNTGELFFGEGSRLTVL.

The CDR3: CASSLSPGSWKPQHF. The CDR3 nucleotides read TGTGCCAGCAGCTTAAGTCCCGGTAGCTGGAAGCCCCAGCATTTT. This chain uses TRBV11-3 with TRBJ1-5, with D unclear. Germline values: CDR1 SGHNT, CDR2 YENEEA. The CDR3 loop spans 15 amino acids. Trimming shortened V by 2 bases and J by 8 bases, and 16 bases separated the two germline ends.

The rearrangement uses TRBV27 and TRBJ2-2; D gene uncertain. Trimming removed 2 bases from V and 1 base from J, with 5 bases in between. Germline V lookup: CDR1 MNHEY, CDR2 SMNVEV (reference sequence). CDR3 length equals 14 residues. The CDR3 here is CASSLPRNTGELFF. CDR3 DNA sequence: TGTGCCAGCAGTTTACCCAGGAACACCGGGGAGCTGTTTTTT.

CDR3: CASSSTGSDTEAFF. The DNA for the CDR3 is TGCGCCAGCAGCTCGACAGGGAGCGACACTGAAGCTTTCTTT. The chain has TRBV5-1 and TRBJ1-1; 7 bases match TRBD1. The CDR3 consists of 14 residues. The J segment lost 3 bases and the V segment lost 3 bases, leaving 5 bases of the junction unmatched. Per germline, CDR1 SGHRS and CDR2 YFSETQ.

The CDR3, as DNA: TGTGCCAGCAGCATACAGGGGGCGATTGCCTACACCTTC. Its translation: CASSIQGAIAYTF. V and J are TRBV13 and TRBJ1-2; 9 nucleotides line up with TRBD1. V lost 5 bases and J lost 10; bases outside the gene matches: 8. The CDR3 extends over 13 amino acids. The germline gives CDR1 PRHDT, CDR2 FYEKMQ (reference sequence). Drawing the rest from reference TRBV13 and TRBJ1-2, the complete variable domain is AAGVIQSPRHLIKEKRETATLKCYPIPRHDTVYWYQQGPGQDPQFLISFYEKMQSDKGSIPDRFSAQQFSDYHSELNMSSLELGDSALYFCASSIQGAIAYTFGSGTRLTVV.

This chain uses TRBV15 with TRBJ2-7, with D unclear. The V gene's germline CDR1 is LNHNV and CDR2 YYDKDF (reference sequence). The CDR3 covers 15 residues. Trimming pared 5 bases from V and 2 bases from J, leaving 16 bases between. CDR3 sequence: CATSSRGGYAYEQYF. CDR3 DNA sequence: TGTGCCACCAGCTCAAGAGGCGGATACGCCTACGAGCAGTACTTC.

The gene calls are TRBV25-1 and TRBJ2-1, with D possibly being TRBD1 (6 bases). The CDR3 loop spans 15 amino acids. V was trimmed by 2 bases and J by 5 bases, leaving 13 bases between them. Germline CDR1 reads MGHDK; CDR2 reads SYGVNS. The CDR3 loop is CASSEDRTSDNEQFF. DNA of the CDR3: TGTGCCAGCAGTGAAGACAGGACTTCCGACAATGAGCAGTTCTTC.

This rearrangement joins TRBV30 to TRBJ2-1; D possibly corresponds to TRBD2 (6 bases). The V gene's germline CDR1 is GTSNPN and CDR2 SVGIG (reference sequence). The V end was cut by 3 bases, the J end by 1 base, with 19 bases between. CDR3 length equals 17 residues. The CDR3: CAWRKGGPFGSYNEQFF. The CDR3 bases are TGTGCCTGGAGAAAAGGAGGGCCTTTCGGGTCCTACAATGAGCAGTTCTTC.

Of note for this clone: Within the sample, other DNA sequences also encode this same CDR3. V usage is TRBV13 and J usage is TRBJ1-1; a weak D match, TRBD1 (6 bases). CDR1 is PRHDT, CDR2 FYEKMQ, per germline (reference sequence). V was cut by 0 bases and J by 2 bases, with 7 bases left in between. This CDR3 contains 14 residues. CDR3 bases: TGTGCCAGCAGCTTAGGACAGGGTAACACTGAAGCTTTCTTT. This sequence encodes CASSLGQGNTEAFF.

The chain uses TRBV6-1 and TRBJ2-5, with TRBD1 identical over 9 bases. After removal of 7 bases from V and 5 bases from J, the junction contained 8 bases not matched to a gene. Per the germline V gene, CDR1 is MNHNS and CDR2 is SASEGT. The CDR3 sequence is 14 residues long. The CDR3 nucleotides are TGTGCCAGCAACACAGGGGGCCAGGGGGAGACCCAGTACTTC. Translated: CASNTGGQGETQYF.

The chain couples TRBV4-1 to TRBJ1-1; D gene unclear. CDR1 is MGHRA and CDR2 is YSYEKL in the germline V gene. The CDR3 sequence is 15 residues long. The V and J ends lost 1 base and 1 base respectively, with 10 bases between them. CDR3 loop: CASSQVYRSNTEAFF. CDR3 DNA: TGCGCCAGCAGCCAAGTCTACAGATCGAACACTGAAGCTTTCTTT.

V and J are TRBV15 and TRBJ1-5; 9 bases fit TRBD1. Germline CDR1 reads LNHNV; CDR2 reads YYDKDF (reference sequence). Trimming at V came to 3 bases and at J to 2 bases, leaving 17 bases not matched to a gene. The CDR3 length is 20 residues. CDR3: CATSRDRGGLLGAGNQPQHF. The CDR3, as DNA: TGTGCCACCAGCAGGGACAGGGGCGGGCTGCTGGGGGCTGGCAATCAGCCCCAGCATTTT.

The CDR3 is CSVEVQGYGYTF. The CDR3 DNA follows: TGCAGCGTTGAAGTTCAGGGGTATGGCTACACCTTC. The chain is built from TRBV29-1 and TRBJ1-2, with D maybe TRBD1 (6 bases). The V end was cut by 1 base, the J end by 5 bases, with 8 bases between. Looked up from germline, CDR1 is SQVTM and CDR2 is ANQGSEA. CDR3 length equals 12 residues. The whole variable domain, remainder taken from reference TRBV29-1 and TRBJ1-2, is SAVISQKPSRDICQRGTSLTIQCQVDSQVTMMFWYRQQPGQSLTLIATANQGSEATYESGFVIDKFPISRPNLTFSTLTVSNMSPEDSSIYLCSVEVQGYGYTFGSGTRLTVV.

The chain combines TRBV4-2 with TRBJ2-7, with D possibly TRBD2 on 6 matching bases. The ends were cut back, 1 base at V and 2 bases at J, with 9 bases in the middle. This CDR3 is built from 14 residues. Germline V CDR1 and CDR2: LGHNA, YNFKEQ. The CDR3 coding sequence is TGTGCCAGCAGCCAAGGGGAGGAAGCCTACGAGCAGTACTTC. Its protein product is CASSQGEEAYEQYF.

The V and J genes are TRBV25-1 and TRBJ2-5; tentative D call: TRBD2 (7 bases). The V end was cut by 4 bases, the J end by 3 bases, with 15 bases between. The germline V gene has CDR1 MGHDK and CDR2 SYGVNS. This CDR3 region has 15 residues. The CDR3 DNA reads as TGTGCCAGCAGTGGCCGTGGGGGGGCGGAAGAGACCCAGTACTTC. Residues: CASSGRGGAEETQYF.

CDR3 DNA: TGTGCCAGCAGCTTAGTAGAAACTGGGGCCAACGTCCTGACTTTC. This sequence encodes CASSLVETGANVLTF. The chain employs TRBV7-9 and TRBJ2-6; D call uncertain. This CDR3 has 15 residues. The germline CDR1 and CDR2 sequences are SEHNR and FQNEAQ (reference sequence). Trimming stripped 1 base from V and 2 bases from J, with 6 bases between.

Note on this clone: One end of the junction fails to match germline, which may point to a read error. This chain uses TRBV6-5 with TRBJ2-3; D may be TRBD2 (5 bases). Looked up from germline, CDR1 is MNHEY and CDR2 is SVGAGI. This CDR3 comprises 15 residues. This CDR3 reads CASSYSTQRADKQYF. The CDR3 bases are TGTGCCAGCAGTTACTCCACTCAGAGGGCAGATAAGCAGTATTTT.

This chain joins TRBV7-2 and TRBJ1-2; no clear D gene. The CDR3 is made up of 14 amino acids. Germline V gene data show CDR1 as SGHTA and CDR2 as FQGNSA. Trimming left V 3 bases short and J 2 bases short, with 10 bases between. CDR3 in amino acids: CASSLEGTNYGYTF. The CDR3 DNA reads TGTGCCAGCAGCTTGGAGGGCACAAACTATGGCTACACCTTC.

The rearrangement joins TRBV29-1 to TRBJ2-7, with TRBD2 matching 9 bases. The CDR3 is made up of 13 amino acids. With V trimmed by 4 bases and J by 1 base, 2 bases remained unmatched. Germline CDR1 and CDR2: SQVTM and ANQGSEA. CDR3 sequence: CSVVSGSSYEQYF. Here the CDR3 DNA reads TGCAGCGTTGTTAGCGGGAGTTCCTACGAGCAGTACTTC.

This rearrangement joins TRBV7-9 to TRBJ1-2; TRBD1 might be the D (5 bases). V lost 5 bases and J 7 bases, leaving 14 bases between the germline ends. The CDR3 consists of 13 residues. Germline assignment: CDR1 SEHNR and CDR2 FQNEAQ (reference sequence). The CDR3 loop is CASSPTTGSGYTF. The DNA for the CDR3 is TGTGCCAGCAGCCCAACTACAGGTTCTGGCTACACCTTC.

The chain is built from TRBV10-3 and TRBJ2-7, with a weak D call TRBD2 (6 bases). V was clipped by 1 base and J by 2 bases, with 9 bases between them. The germline V gene encodes CDR1 ENHRY and CDR2 SYGVKD. The CDR3 covers 14 residues. CDR3 DNA: TGTGCCATCAGTGAGTTGGGGGGTACCTACGAGCAGTACTTC. It translates to CAISELGGTYEQYF.

The chain joins TRBV25-1 to TRBJ2-1; tentative D call: TRBD2 (6 bases). Looked up from germline, CDR1 is MGHDK and CDR2 is SYGVNS. V was shortened by 5 bases and J by 4 bases, with 15 bases between the two germline ends. The CDR3 extends over 15 amino acids. The CDR3 sequence: CASSSSGTAYNEQFF. The CDR3 bases are TGTGCCAGCAGTTCCTCCGGGACTGCTTACAATGAGCAGTTCTTC. Full variable domain (rest looked up from reference TRBV25-1 and TRBJ2-1): EADIYQTPRYLVIGTGKKITLECSQTMGHDKMYWYQQDPGMELHLIHYSYGVNSTEKGDLSSESTVSRIRTEHFPLTLESARPSHTSQYLCASSSSGTAYNEQFFGPGTRLTVL.

The V and J genes are TRBV12-2 and TRBJ2-7; the D call in the table, TRBD1, was not verified against the DNA. TRBV12-2 is marked as a pseudogene. This CDR3 contains 17 residues. In nucleotides, the CDR3 is TGTGCAAGTCGCTTCTATCCCCGGGACAGGGTGAAATACGAGCAGTACTTC. This encodes CASRFYPRDRVKYEQYF.

V gene TRBV9 combines with J gene TRBJ2-3; 8 nucleotides align to TRBD2. Germline V gene sequence: CDR1 SGDLS, CDR2 YYNGEE. With V trimmed by 0 bases and J by 2 bases, 8 bases remained unmatched. This CDR3 has 17 residues. CDR3 DNA sequence: TGTGCCAGCAGCGTAGGGAGTAGCGGGGAATTCACAGATACGCAGTATTTT. Translating it yields CASSVGSSGEFTDTQYF.

The J gene is TRBJ1-2, the V gene TRBV5-1, with 9 bases that match TRBD1. The germline CDR1 and CDR2 sequences are SGHRS and YFSETQ. The trim removed 4 bases at V and 5 bases at J, leaving 6 bases unmatched. The CDR3 is 14 amino acids. CDR3 DNA sequence: TGCGCCAGCAGCACTGCCGGGACAGGGTATGGCTACACCTTC. The encoded protein is CASSTAGTGYGYTF.

As for this clone: One junction end disagrees with the germline gene, perhaps due to a read error. The chain carries TRBV6-6 and TRBJ1-1; D remains ambiguous. This CDR3 spans 15 amino acids. The germline V gene has CDR1 MNHNY and CDR2 SVGAGI (reference sequence). The DNA for the CDR3 is TGTGCCAGCAGTTACTCATCTTCCGGGAACACTGAAGATTTCTTT. It yields the protein CASSYSSSGNTEDFF.